This T cell receptor (beta chain) was sequenced during a study of identical twins. The CDR3 contains 13 residues. V lost 3 bases, J lost 6 bases, and 11 bases lay in between. Germline values: CDR1 SEHNR, CDR2 FQNEAQ (reference sequence). Whole-study results and caveats: Insertion counts were lower in abundant cord blood beta clonotypes, a trend that memory repertoires did not show. It was possible that invariant MAIT and iNKT cells partly confounded the zero-insertion analyses.

Healthy Caucasian donors formed the entire cohort. In its sample, this clonotype was seen a few times. What it binds is not known. Template switching, a step in the protocol, added a universal primer site, and cDNA carried unique molecular identifiers. MiXCR, applied by TCRdb to the 5' RACE reads, yields one record per CDR3 protein. The profile shows around 1.7 million distinct CDR3 sequences, roughly a third of them singletons. The material sequenced was cord blood. The TCR originated in a newborn girl in good health. The genes are TRBV7-9 and TRBJ1-2; D is uncertain. The CDR3 region has the DNA TGTGCCAGCAGCTTCGAGGGCAGAGATGGCTACACCTTC. It translates to CASSFEGRDGYTF.